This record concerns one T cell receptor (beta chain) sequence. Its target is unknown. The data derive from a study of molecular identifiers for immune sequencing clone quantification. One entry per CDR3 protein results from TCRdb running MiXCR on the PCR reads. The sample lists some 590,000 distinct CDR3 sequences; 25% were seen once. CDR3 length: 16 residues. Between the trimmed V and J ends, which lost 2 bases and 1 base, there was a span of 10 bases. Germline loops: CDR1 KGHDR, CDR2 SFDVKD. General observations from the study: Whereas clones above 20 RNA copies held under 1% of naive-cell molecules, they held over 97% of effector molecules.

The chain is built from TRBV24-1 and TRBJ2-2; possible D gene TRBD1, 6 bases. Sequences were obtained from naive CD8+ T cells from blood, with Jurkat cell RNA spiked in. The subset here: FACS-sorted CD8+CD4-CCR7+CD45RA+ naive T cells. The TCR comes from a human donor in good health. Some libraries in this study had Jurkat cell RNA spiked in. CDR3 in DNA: TGTGCCACCAGTGATTGGGCAGGGGTGAACACCGGGGAGCTGTTTTTT. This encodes CATSDWAGVNTGELFF.